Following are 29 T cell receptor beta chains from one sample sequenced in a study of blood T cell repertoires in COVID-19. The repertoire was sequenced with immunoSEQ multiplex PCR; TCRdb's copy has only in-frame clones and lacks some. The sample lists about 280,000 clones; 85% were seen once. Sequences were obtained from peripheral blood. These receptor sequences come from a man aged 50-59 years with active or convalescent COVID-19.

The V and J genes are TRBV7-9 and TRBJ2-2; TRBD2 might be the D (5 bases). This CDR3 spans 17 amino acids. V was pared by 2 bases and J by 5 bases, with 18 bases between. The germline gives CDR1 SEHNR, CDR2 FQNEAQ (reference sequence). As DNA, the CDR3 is TGTGCCAGCAGCTTATCCCCGGTACCGGGCGGGACCGGGGAGCTGTTTTTT. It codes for CASSLSPVPGGTGELFF.

The CDR3 DNA sequence: TGTGCTAGTGACCATCCACCCGGGGGCACTGAAGCTTTCTTT. This translates into CASDHPPGGTEAFF. The V and J genes are TRBV12-5 and TRBJ1-1; D possibly corresponds to TRBD1 (5 bases). There are 14 residues in the CDR3. Trimming stripped 7 bases from V and 4 bases from J, with 16 bases between. CDR1 and CDR2 (germline): LGHNT, FRNRAP.

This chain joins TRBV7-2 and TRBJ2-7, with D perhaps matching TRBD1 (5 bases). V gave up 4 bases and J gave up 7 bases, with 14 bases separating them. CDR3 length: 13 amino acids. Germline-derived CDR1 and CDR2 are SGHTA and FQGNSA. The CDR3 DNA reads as TGTGCCAGCAGCTCAACCAGGGCGGAGGAGCAGTACTTC. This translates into CASSSTRAEEQYF.

CDR3 DNA sequence: TGTGCCAGCAGCCGGGACTCGGTGGGAGATACGCAGTATTTT. Translation gives CASSRDSVGDTQYF. The chain has TRBV9 and TRBJ2-3, with D perhaps matching TRBD2 (6 bases). CDR3 length: 14 amino acids. Germline values: CDR1 SGDLS, CDR2 YYNGEE. V was clipped by 4 bases and J by 5 bases, with 14 bases between them.

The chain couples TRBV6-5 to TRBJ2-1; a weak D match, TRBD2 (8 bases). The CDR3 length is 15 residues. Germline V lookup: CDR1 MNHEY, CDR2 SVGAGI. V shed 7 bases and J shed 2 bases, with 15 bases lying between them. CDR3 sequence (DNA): TGTGCCAGCAAGGGGGCTAGCGGGCCCTACAATGAGCAGTTCTTC. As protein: CASKGASGPYNEQFF.

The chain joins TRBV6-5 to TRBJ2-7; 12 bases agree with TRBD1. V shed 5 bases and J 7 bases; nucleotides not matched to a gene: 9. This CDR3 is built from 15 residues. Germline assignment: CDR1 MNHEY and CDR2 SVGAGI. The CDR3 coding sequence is TGTGCCAGCAGTATGGGACAGGGGGCGATGAGAGAGCAGTACTTC. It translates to CASSMGQGAMREQYF.

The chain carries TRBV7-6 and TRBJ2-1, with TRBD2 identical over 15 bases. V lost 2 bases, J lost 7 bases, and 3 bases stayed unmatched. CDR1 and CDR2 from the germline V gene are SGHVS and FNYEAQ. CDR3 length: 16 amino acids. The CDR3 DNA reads TGTGCCAGCAGCTTAATCGGGACTAGCGGGGGGAATGAGCAGTTCTTC. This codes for CASSLIGTSGGNEQFF.

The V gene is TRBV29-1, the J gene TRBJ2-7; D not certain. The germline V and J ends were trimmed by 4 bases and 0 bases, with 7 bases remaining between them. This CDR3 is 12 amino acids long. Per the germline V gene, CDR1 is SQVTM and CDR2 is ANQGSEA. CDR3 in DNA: TGCAGCGTTGCTGACACCTCCTACGAGCAGTACTTC. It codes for CSVADTSYEQYF.

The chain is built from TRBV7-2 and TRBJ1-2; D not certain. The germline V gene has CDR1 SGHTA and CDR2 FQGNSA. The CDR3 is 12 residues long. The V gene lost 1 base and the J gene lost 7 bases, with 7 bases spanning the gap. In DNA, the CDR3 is TGTGCCAGCAGCTTAGTTGGAGCTGGCTACACCTTC. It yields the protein CASSLVGAGYTF.

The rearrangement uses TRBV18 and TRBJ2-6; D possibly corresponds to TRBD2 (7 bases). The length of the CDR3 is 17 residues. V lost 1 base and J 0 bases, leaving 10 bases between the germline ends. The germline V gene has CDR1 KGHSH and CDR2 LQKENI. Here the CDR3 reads CASSPQGGDSGANVLTF. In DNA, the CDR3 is TGTGCCAGCTCACCACAGGGGGGGGACTCTGGGGCCAACGTCCTGACTTTC.

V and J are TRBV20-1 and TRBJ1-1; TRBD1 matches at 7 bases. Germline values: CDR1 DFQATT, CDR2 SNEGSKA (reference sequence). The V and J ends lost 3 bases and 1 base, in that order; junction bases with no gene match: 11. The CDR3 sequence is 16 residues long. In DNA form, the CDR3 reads TGCAGTGCTAGTAACAGGGGCCATTATTCGAACACTGAAGCTTTCTTT. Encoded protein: CSASNRGHYSNTEAFF.

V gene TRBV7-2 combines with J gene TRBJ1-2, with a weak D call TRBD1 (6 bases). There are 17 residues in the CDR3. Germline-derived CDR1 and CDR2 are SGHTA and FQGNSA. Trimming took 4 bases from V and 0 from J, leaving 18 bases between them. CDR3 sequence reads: CASSSGRQDKANYGYTF. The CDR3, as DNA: TGTGCCAGCAGCTCCGGCCGACAGGACAAAGCTAACTATGGCTACACCTTC.

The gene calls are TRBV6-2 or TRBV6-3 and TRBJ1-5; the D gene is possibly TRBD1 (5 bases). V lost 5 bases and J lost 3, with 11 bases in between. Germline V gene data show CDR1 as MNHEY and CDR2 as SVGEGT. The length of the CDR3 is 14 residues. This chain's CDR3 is CASSPRQSNQPQHF. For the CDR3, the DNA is TGTGCCAGCAGTCCCCGACAGTCCAATCAGCCCCAGCATTTT.

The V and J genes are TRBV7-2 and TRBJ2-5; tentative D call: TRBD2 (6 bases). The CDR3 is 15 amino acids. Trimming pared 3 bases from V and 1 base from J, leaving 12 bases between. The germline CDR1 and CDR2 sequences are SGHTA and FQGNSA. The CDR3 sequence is CASSFLWGVQETQYF. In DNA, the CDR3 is TGTGCCAGCAGCTTTCTCTGGGGGGTCCAAGAGACCCAGTACTTC.

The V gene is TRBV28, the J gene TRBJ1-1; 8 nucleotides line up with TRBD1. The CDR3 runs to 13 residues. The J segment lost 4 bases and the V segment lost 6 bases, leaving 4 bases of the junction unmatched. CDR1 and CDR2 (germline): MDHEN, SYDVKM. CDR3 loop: CASRRDRTTEAFF. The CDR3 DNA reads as TGTGCCAGCAGGCGGGACAGGACCACTGAAGCTTTCTTT.

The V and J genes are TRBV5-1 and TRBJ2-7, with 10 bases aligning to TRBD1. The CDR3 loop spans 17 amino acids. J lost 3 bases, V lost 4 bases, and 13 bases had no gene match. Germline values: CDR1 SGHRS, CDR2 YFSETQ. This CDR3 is CASSVGVRTGGFYEQYF. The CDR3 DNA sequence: TGCGCCAGCAGCGTTGGGGTAAGGACAGGGGGATTCTACGAGCAGTACTTC.

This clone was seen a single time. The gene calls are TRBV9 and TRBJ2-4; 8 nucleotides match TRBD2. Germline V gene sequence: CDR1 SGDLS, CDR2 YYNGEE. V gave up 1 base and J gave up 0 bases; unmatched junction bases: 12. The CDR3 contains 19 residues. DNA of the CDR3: TGTGCCAGCAGCGTAACAACCACACGGGGGGGCCTAGCCAAAAACATTCAGTACTTC. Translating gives CASSVTTTRGGLAKNIQYF.

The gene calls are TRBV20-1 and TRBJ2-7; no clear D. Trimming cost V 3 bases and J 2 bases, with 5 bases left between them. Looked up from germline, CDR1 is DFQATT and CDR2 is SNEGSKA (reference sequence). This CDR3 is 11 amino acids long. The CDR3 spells CSASHTYEQYF. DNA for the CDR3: TGCAGTGCTAGTCACACCTACGAGCAGTACTTC.

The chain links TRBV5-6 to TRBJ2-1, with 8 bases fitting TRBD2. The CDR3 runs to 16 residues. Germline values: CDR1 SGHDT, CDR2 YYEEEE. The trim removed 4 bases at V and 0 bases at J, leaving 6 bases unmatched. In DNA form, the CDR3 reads TGTGCCAGCAGCACTCTGAGCGGGAGCTCCTACAATGAGCAGTTCTTC. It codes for CASSTLSGSSYNEQFF.

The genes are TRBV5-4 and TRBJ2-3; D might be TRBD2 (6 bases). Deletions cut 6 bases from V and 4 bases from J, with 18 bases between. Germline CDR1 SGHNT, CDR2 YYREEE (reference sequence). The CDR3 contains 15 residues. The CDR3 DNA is TGTGCCAGCAACATCGGACGGGGGAGCGCAGATACGCAGTATTTT. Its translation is CASNIGRGSADTQYF.

The CDR3 is CASSFSAIQGAGELFF. The CDR3 nucleotides read TGTGCCAGCAGTTTCTCCGCAATACAGGGGGCCGGGGAGCTGTTTTTT. The chain joins TRBV27 to TRBJ2-2; 8 nucleotides agree with TRBD1. The CDR3 spans 16 residues. CDR1 is MNHEY, CDR2 SMNVEV, per germline (reference sequence). With 3 bases clipped from V and 6 bases from J, the junction kept 9 bases outside the gene matches.

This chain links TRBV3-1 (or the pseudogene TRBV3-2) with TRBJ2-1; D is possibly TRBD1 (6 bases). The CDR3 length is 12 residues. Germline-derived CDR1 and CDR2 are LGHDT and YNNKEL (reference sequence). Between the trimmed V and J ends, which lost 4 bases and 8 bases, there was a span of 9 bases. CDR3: CASSPYRDEQFF. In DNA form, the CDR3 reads TGTGCCAGCAGCCCTTACAGGGATGAGCAGTTCTTC.

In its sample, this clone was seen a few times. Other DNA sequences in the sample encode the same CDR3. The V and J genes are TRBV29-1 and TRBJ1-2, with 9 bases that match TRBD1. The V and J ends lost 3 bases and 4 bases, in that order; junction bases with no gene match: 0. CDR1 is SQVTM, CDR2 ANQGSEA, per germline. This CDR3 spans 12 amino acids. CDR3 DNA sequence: TGCAGCGTTGAGGGACAGGGCTATGGCTACACCTTC. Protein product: CSVEGQGYGYTF.

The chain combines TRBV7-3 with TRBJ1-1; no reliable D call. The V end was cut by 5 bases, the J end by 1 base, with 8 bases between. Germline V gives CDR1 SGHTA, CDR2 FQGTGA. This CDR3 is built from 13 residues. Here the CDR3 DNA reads TGTGCCAGCAGCCTCGGGAAGAACACTGAAGCTTTCTTT. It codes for CASSLGKNTEAFF.

CDR3 loop: CASSQGDRGNQPQHF. The CDR3 DNA follows: TGCGCCAGCAGCCAGGGGGACAGGGGGAATCAGCCCCAGCATTTT. This chain uses TRBV4-1 with TRBJ1-5; TRBD1 matches at 11 bases. There are 15 residues in the CDR3. Germline lookup yields CDR1 MGHRA and CDR2 YSYEKL. V trimming: 3 bases; J trimming: 4 bases; junction bases outside the gene matches: 2.

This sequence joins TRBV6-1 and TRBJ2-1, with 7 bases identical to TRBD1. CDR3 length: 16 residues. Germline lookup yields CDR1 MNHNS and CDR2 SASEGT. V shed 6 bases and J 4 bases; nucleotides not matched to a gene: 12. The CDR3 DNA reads TGTGCCAGCAGGGAAAGTCGGACAGGCCCTTACAATGAGCAGTTCTTC. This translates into CASRESRTGPYNEQFF.

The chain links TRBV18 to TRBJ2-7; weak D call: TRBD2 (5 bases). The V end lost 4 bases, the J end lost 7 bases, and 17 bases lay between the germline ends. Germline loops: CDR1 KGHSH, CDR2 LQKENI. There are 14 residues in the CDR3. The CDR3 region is CASSQRGASGEQYF. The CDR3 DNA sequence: TGTGCCAGCTCACAACGGGGAGCCTCGGGGGAGCAGTACTTC.

This CDR3 reads CASSIAVGLTNSPLHF. The CDR3 DNA is TGTGCCAGCAGTATCGCCGTGGGGCTGACGAATTCACCCCTCCACTTT. This chain uses TRBV27 with TRBJ1-6, with a tentative D call TRBD1 (5 bases). Germline V gives CDR1 MNHEY, CDR2 SMNVEV (reference sequence). There are 16 residues in the CDR3. The germline V and J ends were trimmed by 5 bases and 7 bases, with 18 bases remaining between them.

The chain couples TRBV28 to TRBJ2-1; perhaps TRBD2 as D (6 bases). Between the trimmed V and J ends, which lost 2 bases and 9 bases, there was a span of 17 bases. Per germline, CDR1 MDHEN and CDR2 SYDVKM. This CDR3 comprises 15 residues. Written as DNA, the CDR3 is TGTGCCAGCAGTTTAATCGGGCTAGCGAGTATTGAGCAGTTCTTC. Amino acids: CASSLIGLASIEQFF.